This TCR beta chain was retrieved from a study of T-cell memory formation after mild COVID-19. Via MiXCR, TCRdb re-called the 5' RACE reads, giving one row per CDR3 protein. The table has about 180,000 distinct CDR3 sequences, around 18% seen once. Germline lookup yields CDR1 ENHRY and CDR2 SYGVKD. Trimming took 10 bases from V and 1 from J, leaving 16 bases between them. The CDR3 has 14 residues. Material: PBMCs or a T cell subset sorted from them (not recorded which). The TCR sequence derives from a man between 18 and 35 years old who had mild COVID-19 (a few samples of this study predate the infection). Cell type and time point are not known. The chain employs TRBV10-3 and TRBJ1-1; TRBD1 might be the D (6 bases). CDR3 DNA sequence: TGTGCCACCTACCCAACCAGGGGGAACACTGAAGCTTTCTTT. It encodes CATYPTRGNTEAFF.